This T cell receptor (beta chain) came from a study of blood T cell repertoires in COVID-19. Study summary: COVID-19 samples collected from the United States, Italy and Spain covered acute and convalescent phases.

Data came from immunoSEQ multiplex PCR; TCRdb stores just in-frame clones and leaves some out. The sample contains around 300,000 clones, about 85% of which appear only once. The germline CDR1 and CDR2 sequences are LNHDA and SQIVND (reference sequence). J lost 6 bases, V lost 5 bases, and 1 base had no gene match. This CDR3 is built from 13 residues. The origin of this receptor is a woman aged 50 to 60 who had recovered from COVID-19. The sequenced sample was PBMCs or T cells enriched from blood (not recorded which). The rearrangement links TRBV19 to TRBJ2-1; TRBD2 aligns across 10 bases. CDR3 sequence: CASSWTSGNEQFF. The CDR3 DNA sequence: TGTGCCAGTAGTTGGACTAGCGGCAATGAGCAGTTCTTC.